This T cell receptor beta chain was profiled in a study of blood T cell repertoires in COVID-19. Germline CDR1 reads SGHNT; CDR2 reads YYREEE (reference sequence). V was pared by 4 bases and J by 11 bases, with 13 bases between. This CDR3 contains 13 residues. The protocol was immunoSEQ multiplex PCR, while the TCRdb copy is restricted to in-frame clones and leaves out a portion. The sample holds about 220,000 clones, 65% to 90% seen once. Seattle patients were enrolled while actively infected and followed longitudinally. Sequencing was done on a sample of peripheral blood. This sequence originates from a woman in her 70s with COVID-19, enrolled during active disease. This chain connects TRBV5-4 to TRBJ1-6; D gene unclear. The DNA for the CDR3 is TGTGCCAGCAGCACTTCGGGGTGGGCACCCCTCCACTTT. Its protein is CASSTSGWAPLHF.